This T cell receptor beta chain was documented in a study of T-cell memory formation after mild COVID-19 (dated by TCRdb to about 2021). A note on the overall study: Most TCR sequence clusters were specific to one of the two donors. In a couple of donors, T-cell clones that expanded and contracted after mild COVID-19 were tracked by sequencing TCRalpha and TCRbeta repertoires over time. The cohort comprised two young, previously healthy adult volunteers, one female and one male. Results the study describes overall, beyond this receptor: Whether the second-wave clones peaking on day 37 were SARS-CoV-2 specific was not confirmed. Some responding clones were detected in pre-infection memory, which suggested that pre-existing cross-reactive memory T cells had joined the SARS-CoV-2 response. The study covered only two mild cases, and larger cohorts including severe cases with pre-infection samples were considered necessary. Contracting CD4+ clones were located mainly in the CM and EM memory subsets, whereas CD8+ clones were found to be enriched in EMRA. Balanced CD4/CD8 phenotypes were observed for clones contracting from day 15 to 85, whereas a bias towards CD4+ was observed for a second wave of clones expanding from day 15 to 37.

TCRdb shows the sequencer as Illumina NovaSeq 6000. TCRalpha and TCRbeta cDNA libraries were built by 5'RACE with constant-segment primers, adding sample barcodes and unique molecular identifiers. RNA was extracted from every sample with Trizol reagent. Libraries were amplified in two PCR steps, with a second sample barcode and Illumina TruSeq adapters added in the second step. Libraries were sequenced on an Illumina NovaSeq with 2 x 150 bp paired-end reads. Under the source paper's analysis protocol: Reads were demultiplexed and collapsed into UMI-guided consensus sequences with migec v1.2.7. With mixcr v2.1.11, UMI consensuses were aligned to TRA and TRB V and J templates and assembled into clonotypes. A clonotype was counted as expanded or contracted only when both edgeR and NoisET called the clonotype significant, with the noise models trained on biological replicates. For edgeR calls, the cutoffs were a false discovery rate-adjusted p below 0.01 and a log2 fold-change threshold of 1. PCA with hierarchical clustering of max-normalized trajectories of the 1000 most abundant clonotypes was used as exploratory dynamics analysis. The CD4 or CD8 phenotype of responding clones was assigned using the separately sequenced CD4+ and CD8+ repertoires. TCRdb itself trimmed the public reads at Q25 with fastp, ran MiXCR and retained productive beta chains. Each CDR3 protein appears once, grouped with its most common genes and DNA. The V and J calls follow TCRdb's processing rather than the paper's. The sample table shows 35,000 to 45,000 distinct CDR3 sequences, and over 6.5% are seen once. The ten top clones hold about 0.84% of the sample.

This clonotype was recorded at least ten times. Its recognized antigen is unknown. Base qualities are not recorded, but no much larger clone differs from it by a single base. PBMCs were isolated by Ficoll-Paque density gradient centrifugation. The germline V gene supplies CDR1 SQVTM and CDR2 ANQGSEA. From cysteine to phenylalanine, the CDR3 is 15 amino acids long. Only the CDR3 region is kept as DNA, spanning 45 bases read in frame from base 1. The V end loses 2 bases and the J end loses 1 base, and a stretch of 12 bases separates them. The receptor's source is an adult who had mild COVID-19 (a few samples of this study predate the infection). The sample titles of this study are shuffled in the database, so cell type and time point are left out. This chain joins TRBV29-1 to TRBJ2-4, with the D gene uncertain. The sample taken for sequencing was PBMCs or a T cell subset sorted from them (not recorded which). The DNA sequence follows: TGCAGCGTTGAACTTTCAGGCAGTGCCAAAAACATTCAGTACTTC. Translated, it gives CSVELSGSAKNIQYF.